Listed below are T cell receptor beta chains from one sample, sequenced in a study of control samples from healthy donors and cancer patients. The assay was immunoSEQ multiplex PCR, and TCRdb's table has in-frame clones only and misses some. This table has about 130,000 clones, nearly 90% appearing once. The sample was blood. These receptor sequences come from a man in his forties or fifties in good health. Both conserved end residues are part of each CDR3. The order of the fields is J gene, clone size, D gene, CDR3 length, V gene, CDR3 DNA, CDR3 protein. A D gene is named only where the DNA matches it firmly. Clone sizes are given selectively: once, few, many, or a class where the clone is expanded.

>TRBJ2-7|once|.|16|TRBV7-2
TGTGCCAGCAGCTTAGAGGGCTCAACGCTAGGACACGAGCAGTACTTC
CASSLEGSTLGHEQYF
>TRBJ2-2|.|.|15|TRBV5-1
TGCGCCAGCAGCTTCACGCAGGTCGGCACCGGGGAGCTGTTTTTT
CASSFTQVGTGELFF
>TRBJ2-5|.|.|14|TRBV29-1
TGCAGCGCCCCATGGCAGGGGACGGAAGAGACCCAGTACTTC
CSAPWQGTEETQYF
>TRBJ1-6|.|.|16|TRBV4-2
TGTGCCAGCAGCCAAGCTATTAACAGCGGGAATTCACCCCTCCACTTT
CASSQAINSGNSPLHF
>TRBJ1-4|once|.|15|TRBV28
TGTGCCAGCAGTCCCCTGTCTGCAACTAATGAAAAACTGTTTTTT
CASSPLSATNEKLFF
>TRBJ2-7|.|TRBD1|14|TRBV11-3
TGTGCCAGCAGCCCGGGACAGGGGTTCAACGAGCAGTACTTC
CASSPGQGFNEQYF
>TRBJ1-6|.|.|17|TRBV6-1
TGTGCCAGCAGTGAAAGGGAATCGAGCTCCTATAATTCACCCCTCCACTTT
CASSERESSSYNSPLHF
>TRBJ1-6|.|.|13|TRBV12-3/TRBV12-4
TGTGCCAGCAGTTTAGAATGGGACGTACCCCTCCACTTT
CASSLEWDVPLHF
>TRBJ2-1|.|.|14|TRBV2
TGTGCCAGCAGTGCCGGGAGCCCAAGGAGTGAGCAGTTCTTC
CASSAGSPRSEQFF
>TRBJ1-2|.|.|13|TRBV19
TGTGCCAGTACGTCGGTAGGTTCCAATGGCTACACCTTC
CASTSVGSNGYTF
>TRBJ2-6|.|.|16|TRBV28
TGTGCCAGCAGCATAAAACGGATCTCTGGGGCCAACGTCCTGACTTTC
CASSIKRISGANVLTF
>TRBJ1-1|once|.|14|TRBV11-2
TGTGCCAGCAGCTTAGTGGGGTCCCACACTGAAGCTTTCTTT
CASSLVGSHTEAFF
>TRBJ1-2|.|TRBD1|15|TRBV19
TGTGCCAGTAGTATAGAGTTTTCGACAGGGGATGGCTACACCTTC
CASSIEFSTGDGYTF
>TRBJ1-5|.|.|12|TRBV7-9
TGTGCCAGCAGCCTGTCCAATCAGCCCCAGCATTTT
CASSLSNQPQHF
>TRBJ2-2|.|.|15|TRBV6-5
TGTGCCAGCGCCCCAGTGGGACACATCACCGGGGAGCTGTTTTTT
CASAPVGHITGELFF
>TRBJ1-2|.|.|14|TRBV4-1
TGCGCCAGCAGCCAACCAGGGACTAAATATGGCTACACCTTC
CASSQPGTKYGYTF
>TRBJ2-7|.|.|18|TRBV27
TGTGCCAGCAGTAGACTACCCCTTGGGTCCCTAAACTCCTACGAGCAGTACTTC
CASSRLPLGSLNSYEQYF
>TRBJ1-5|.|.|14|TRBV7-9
TGTGCCAGCAGCTTAGGGCAGGGAAACCAGCCCCAGCATTTT
CASSLGQGNQPQHF
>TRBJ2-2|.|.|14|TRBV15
TGTGCCACCAGCAGAGTCAATAGACAGGAGAGGATGTTTTTT
CATSRVNRQERMFF
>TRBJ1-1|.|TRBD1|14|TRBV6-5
TGTGCCAGCAGTTACGGACAGGTTAACACTGAAGCTTTCTTT
CASSYGQVNTEAFF
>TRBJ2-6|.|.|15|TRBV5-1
TGCGCCAGCAGACACGACTACTCCGGGGCCAACGTCCTGACTTTC
CASRHDYSGANVLTF
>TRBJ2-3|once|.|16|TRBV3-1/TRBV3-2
TGTGCCAGCAGCCTATTTACAGCCTCAGGGAAGGGGGACGACGTTTTT
CASSLFTASGKGDDVF
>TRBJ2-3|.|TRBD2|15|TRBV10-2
TGCGCCAGCCAGGAAGCGGGGGGGTTGACAGATACGCAGTATTTT
CASQEAGGLTDTQYF
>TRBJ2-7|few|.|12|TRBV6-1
TGTGCCAGCAGTGAAAACGGGCCCGAGCAGTACTTC
CASSENGPEQYF
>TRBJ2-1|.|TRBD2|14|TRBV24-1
TGTGCCACCGGAACGCGAGGGACTAGGAATGAGCAGTTCTTC
CATGTRGTRNEQFF
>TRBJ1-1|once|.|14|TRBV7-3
TGTGCCAGCAGCGCAACCAGGGGCAACACTGAAGCTTTCTTT
CASSATRGNTEAFF
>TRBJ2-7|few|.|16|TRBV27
TGTGCCAGCAGTTTTAGAGGGTATCTAAGCTCCTACGAGCAGTACTTC
CASSFRGYLSSYEQYF
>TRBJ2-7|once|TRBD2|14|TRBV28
TGTGCCAGCAGCTCCGGACTAGCGGGATACGAGCAGTACTTC
CASSSGLAGYEQYF
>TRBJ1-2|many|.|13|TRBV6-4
TGTGCCAGCAGTGACGGGACACTGCATGGCTACACCTTC
CASSDGTLHGYTF
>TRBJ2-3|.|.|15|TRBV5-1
TGCGCCAGCAGCTTGGCAGCGGTAAGCACAGATACGCAGTATTTT
CASSLAAVSTDTQYF
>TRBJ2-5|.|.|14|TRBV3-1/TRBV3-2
TGTGCCAGCAGCCCAGGATACGGGGTGGAGACCCAGTACTTC
CASSPGYGVETQYF
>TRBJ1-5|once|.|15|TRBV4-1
TGCGCCAGCAGCCAAGCTCGGGGGTGGAATCAGCCCCAGCATTTT
CASSQARGWNQPQHF
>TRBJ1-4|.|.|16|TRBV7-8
TGTGCCAGCAGCTTGGAACCGGGACGTGCTAATGAAAAACTGTTTTTT
CASSLEPGRANEKLFF
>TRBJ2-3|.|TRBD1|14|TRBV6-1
TGTGCCAGCAGTGATACACAGGGGATAGATACGCAGTATTTT
CASSDTQGIDTQYF
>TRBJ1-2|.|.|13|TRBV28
TGTGCCGGAGGGACCGGACCAAACTATGGCTACACCTTC
CAGGTGPNYGYTF
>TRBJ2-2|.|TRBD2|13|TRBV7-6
TGTGCCAGCAGCCCACGGGGGGTTGGGGAGCTGTTTTTT
CASSPRGVGELFF
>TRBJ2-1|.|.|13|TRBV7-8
TGTGCCAGCAGCTTAGTTTCAGGGTTTGAGCAGTTCTTC
CASSLVSGFEQFF
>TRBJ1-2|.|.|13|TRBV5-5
TGTGCCAGCACCCCGACAGAGAACTATGGCTACACCTTC
CASTPTENYGYTF
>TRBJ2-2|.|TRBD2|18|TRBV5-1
TGCGCCAGCAATCTGGGACTAGCGGGGGTATGGAACACCGGGGAGCTGTTTTTT
CASNLGLAGVWNTGELFF